The 3 T cell receptor beta chains given below trace back to one sample, sequenced in a study of cytomegalovirus exposure and HLA in healthy donors. Vbeta (60) and Jbeta (13) primers were used in the PCR. TCRdb's copy holds only in-frame clones and misses some; the assay was immunoSEQ multiplex PCR. The sample lists 100,000 to 150,000 clones; approximately 82% were seen once. The source material was PBMCs. The origin of the receptors is a boy aged 2 to 10 in good health and CMV-seronegative.

The J gene is TRBJ2-1, the V gene TRBV25-1, with TRBD2 identical over 7 bases. This CDR3 has 17 residues. Germline V gene data show CDR1 as MGHDK and CDR2 as SYGVNS. Trimming at V came to 1 base and at J to 4 bases, leaving 10 bases not matched to a gene. CDR3 in amino acids: CASSESYRLADYNEQFF. The CDR3 DNA follows: TGTGCCAGCAGTGAATCGTATAGGCTAGCGGATTACAATGAGCAGTTCTTC.

The chain carries TRBV6-5 and TRBJ2-3, with 11 nucleotides matching TRBD1. The trim removed 4 bases at V and 4 bases at J, leaving 4 bases unmatched. The V gene's germline CDR1 is MNHEY and CDR2 SVGAGI. This CDR3 comprises 15 residues. CDR3: CASSSLDRGPDTQYF. CDR3 nucleotide sequence: TGTGCCAGCAGTTCCCTGGACAGGGGGCCAGATACGCAGTATTTT.

The J gene is TRBJ1-1, the V gene TRBV29-1; unclear D gene. The CDR3 consists of 12 residues. The ends were cut back, 4 bases at V and 4 bases at J, with 10 bases in the middle. Per germline, CDR1 SQVTM and CDR2 ANQGSEA. The CDR3 DNA is TGCAGCGTTGCCTTGATGAGCACTGAAGCTTTCTTT. Its protein is CSVALMSTEAFF.